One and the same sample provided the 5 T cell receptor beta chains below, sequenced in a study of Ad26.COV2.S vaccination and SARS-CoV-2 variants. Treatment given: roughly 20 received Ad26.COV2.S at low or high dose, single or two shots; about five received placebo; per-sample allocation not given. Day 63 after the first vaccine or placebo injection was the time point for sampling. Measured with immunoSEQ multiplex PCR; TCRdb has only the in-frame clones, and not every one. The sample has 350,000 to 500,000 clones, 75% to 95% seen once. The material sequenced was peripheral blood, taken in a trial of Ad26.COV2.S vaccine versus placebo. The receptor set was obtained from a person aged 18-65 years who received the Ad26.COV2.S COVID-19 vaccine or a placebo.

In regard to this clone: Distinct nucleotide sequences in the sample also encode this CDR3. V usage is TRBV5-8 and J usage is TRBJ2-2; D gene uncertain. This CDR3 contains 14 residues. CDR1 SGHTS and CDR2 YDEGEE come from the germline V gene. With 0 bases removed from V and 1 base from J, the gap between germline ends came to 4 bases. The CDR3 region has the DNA TGTGCCAGCAGCTTGGTCGGGAACACCGGGGAGCTGTTTTTT. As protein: CASSLVGNTGELFF.

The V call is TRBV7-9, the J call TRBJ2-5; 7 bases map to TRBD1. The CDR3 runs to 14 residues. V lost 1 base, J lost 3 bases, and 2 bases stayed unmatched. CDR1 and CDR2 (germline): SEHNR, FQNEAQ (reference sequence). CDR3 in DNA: TGTGCCAGCAGCTTAGTAGACAGGGAAGAGACCCAGTACTTC. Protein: CASSLVDREETQYF.

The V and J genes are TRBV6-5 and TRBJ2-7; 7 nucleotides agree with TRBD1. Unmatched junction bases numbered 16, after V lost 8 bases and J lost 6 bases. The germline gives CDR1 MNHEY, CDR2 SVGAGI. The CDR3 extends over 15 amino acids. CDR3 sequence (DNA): TGTGCCAGCCGAAGGGTGGAGACAGGGTTTACCGAGCAGTACTTC. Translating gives CASRRVETGFTEQYF.

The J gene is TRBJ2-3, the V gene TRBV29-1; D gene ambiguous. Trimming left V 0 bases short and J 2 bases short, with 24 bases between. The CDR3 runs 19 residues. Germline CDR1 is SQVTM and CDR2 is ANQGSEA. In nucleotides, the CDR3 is TGCAGCGTTGAAGATCTTGGTCAAAGGTTGAAAGGCCACACAGATACGCAGTATTTT. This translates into CSVEDLGQRLKGHTDTQYF.

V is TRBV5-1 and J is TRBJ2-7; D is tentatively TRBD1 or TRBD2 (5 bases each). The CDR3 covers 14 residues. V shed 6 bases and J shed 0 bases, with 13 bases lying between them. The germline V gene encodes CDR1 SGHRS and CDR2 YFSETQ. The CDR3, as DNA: TGCGCCAGCAAGGAAGAGGGGCCCTCCTACGAGCAGTACTTC. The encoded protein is CASKEEGPSYEQYF.